This entry lists 11 T cell receptor beta chains sequenced from one sample in a study of cytomegalovirus exposure and HLA in healthy donors. Researchers ran the PCR with 60 Vbeta and 13 Jbeta primers. Method: immunoSEQ multiplex PCR; TCRdb's copy keeps in-frame clones and lacks some. The sample has around 220,000 clones; 70% to 80% are singletons. Material: PBMCs. Source of these receptors: a man aged 40-49 years in good health and CMV-seronegative.

The V and J genes are TRBV9 and TRBJ2-3, with D perhaps matching TRBD1 (7 bases). The germline gives CDR1 SGDLS, CDR2 YYNGEE. V was pared by 4 bases and J by 2 bases, with 14 bases between. The length of the CDR3 is 15 residues. The CDR3 loop reads CASSLDRTTTDTQYF. CDR3 nucleotide sequence: TGTGCCAGCAGCCTGGACAGGACTACCACAGATACGCAGTATTTT. The full variable domain, with the rest looked up from reference TRBV9 and TRBJ2-3, is DSGVTQTPKHLITATGQRVTLRCSPRSGDLSVYWYQQSLDQGLQFLIQYYNGEERAKGNILERFSAQQFPDLHSELNLSSLELGDSALYFCASSLDRTTTDTQYFGPGTRLTVL.

The V and J genes are TRBV7-9 and TRBJ2-7, with 7 bases lining up with TRBD1. The germline V gene encodes CDR1 SEHNR and CDR2 FQNEAQ (reference sequence). Losses at the gene ends were 5 bases for V and 4 bases for J; bases not matched to a gene: 14. The CDR3 has 16 amino acids. DNA for the CDR3: TGTGCCAGCAGCCATGTGGACAGGAAAAATCCTTACGAGCAGTACTTC. This encodes CASSHVDRKNPYEQYF.

The chain combines TRBV7-2 with TRBJ2-7; no definite D call. V lost 0 bases and J lost 7, with 7 bases in between. The germline CDR1 and CDR2 sequences are SGHTA and FQGNSA. The length of the CDR3 is 12 residues. Written as DNA, the CDR3 is TGTGCCAGCAGCTTAGCGCCGGGTGAGCAGTACTTC. Its translation is CASSLAPGEQYF. The full variable domain, its missing parts supplied by reference TRBV7-2 and TRBJ2-7, is GAGVSQSPSNKVTEKGKDVELRCDPISGHTALYWYRQSLGQGLEFLIYFQGNSAPDKSGLPSDRFSAERTGGSVSTLTIQRTQQEDSAVYLCASSLAPGEQYFGPGTRLTVT.

The chain employs TRBV4-2 and TRBJ2-1, with D uncertain. The V gene lost 1 base and the J gene lost 4 bases, with 8 bases spanning the gap. The CDR3 is 14 amino acids. Germline V gene data show CDR1 as LGHNA and CDR2 as YNFKEQ. The CDR3 DNA reads TGTGCCAGCAGCCAAGGGGCAGCTTACAATGAGCAGTTCTTC. This gives the protein CASSQGAAYNEQFF.

The chain uses TRBV6-5 and TRBJ2-1; 8 positions match TRBD2. This CDR3 comprises 15 residues. V gave up 4 bases and J gave up 8 bases; unmatched junction bases: 10. Germline lookup yields CDR1 MNHEY and CDR2 SVGAGI. The CDR3 nucleotides read TGTGCCAGCAGTTTTAGGACTAGCCCTACCTATGAGCAGTTCTTC. This codes for CASSFRTSPTYEQFF.

This CDR3 reads CASSFGNQETQYF. As DNA, the CDR3 is TGTGCCAGCAGCTTCGGGAACCAAGAGACCCAGTACTTC. The gene calls are TRBV13 and TRBJ2-5; tentatively, D is TRBD2 (5 bases). Germline CDR1 is PRHDT and CDR2 is FYEKMQ (reference sequence). The CDR3 extends over 13 amino acids. With 3 bases removed from V and 0 bases from J, the gap between germline ends came to 5 bases.

V and J are TRBV10-3 and TRBJ2-7, with 14 bases fitting TRBD2. Germline loops: CDR1 ENHRY, CDR2 SYGVKD. Trimming removed 4 bases from V and 6 bases from J; junction bases left unmatched: 8. This CDR3 has 16 amino acids. The CDR3 bases are TGTGCCATCAGTGGCGGACTAGCGGGGGGATGGAGCGAGCAGTACTTC. Translation: CAISGGLAGGWSEQYF.

CDR3 sequence: CASKAGTANTGELFF. Written as DNA, the CDR3 is TGTGCCAGCAAGGCCGGGACAGCGAACACCGGGGAGCTGTTTTTT. The genes are TRBV27 and TRBJ2-2; the match to TRBD1 covers 7 bases. With 7 bases clipped from V and 0 bases from J, the junction kept 5 bases outside the gene matches. Germline CDR1 reads MNHEY; CDR2 reads SMNVEV (reference sequence). This CDR3 has 15 residues.

The chain has TRBV5-4 and TRBJ2-1; 7 bases agree with TRBD2. Losses at the gene ends were 2 bases for V and 9 bases for J; bases not matched to a gene: 11. There are 15 residues in the CDR3. Germline V gives CDR1 SGHNT, CDR2 YYREEE (reference sequence). The DNA for the CDR3 is TGTGCCAGCAGCTTACCGTGGGAGGGTACGGGTGAGCAGTTCTTC. Its translation is CASSLPWEGTGEQFF.

This chain connects TRBV1 to TRBJ1-1; the D call of TRBD1 is as the table states it, not checked on the DNA. TRBV1 is a listed pseudogene. This CDR3 is 14 amino acids long. The CDR3 here is CTSSQVSRDTEAFF. The CDR3 DNA is TGCACCAGCAGCCAAGTCTCCAGGGACACTGAAGCTTTCTTT.

The V and J genes are TRBV7-9 and TRBJ1-1; tentatively, D is TRBD1 (5 bases). Deletions cut 3 bases from V and 6 bases from J, with 8 bases between. This CDR3 contains 12 residues. In germline, CDR1 is SEHNR, CDR2 FQNEAQ (reference sequence). The CDR3 spells CASSLQGSEAFF. CDR3 bases: TGTGCCAGCAGCTTGCAGGGTTCTGAAGCTTTCTTT.